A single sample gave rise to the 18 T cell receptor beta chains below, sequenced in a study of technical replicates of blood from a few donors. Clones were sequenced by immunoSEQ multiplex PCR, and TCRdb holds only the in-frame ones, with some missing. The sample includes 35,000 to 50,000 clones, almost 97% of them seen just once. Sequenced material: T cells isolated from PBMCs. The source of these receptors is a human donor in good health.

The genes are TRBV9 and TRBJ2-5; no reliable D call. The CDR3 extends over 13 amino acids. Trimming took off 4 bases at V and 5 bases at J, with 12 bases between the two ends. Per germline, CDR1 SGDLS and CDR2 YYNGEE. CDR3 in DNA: TGTGCCAGCAGCACAGCCACGTTCGAGACCCAGTACTTC. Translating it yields CASSTATFETQYF.

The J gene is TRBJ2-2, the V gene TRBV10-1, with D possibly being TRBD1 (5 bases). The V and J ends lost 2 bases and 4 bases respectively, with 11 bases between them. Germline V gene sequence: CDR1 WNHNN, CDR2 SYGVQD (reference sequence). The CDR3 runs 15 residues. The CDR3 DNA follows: TGCGCCAGCAGTGAGCCCAGGGTCTTCACCGGGGAGCTGTTTTTT. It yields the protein CASSEPRVFTGELFF.

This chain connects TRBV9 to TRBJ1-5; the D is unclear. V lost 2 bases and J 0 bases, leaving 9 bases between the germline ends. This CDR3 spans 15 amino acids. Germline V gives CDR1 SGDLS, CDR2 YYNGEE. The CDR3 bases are TGTGCCAGCAGCGTGCACGGTAATAGCAATCAGCCCCAGCATTTT. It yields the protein CASSVHGNSNQPQHF.

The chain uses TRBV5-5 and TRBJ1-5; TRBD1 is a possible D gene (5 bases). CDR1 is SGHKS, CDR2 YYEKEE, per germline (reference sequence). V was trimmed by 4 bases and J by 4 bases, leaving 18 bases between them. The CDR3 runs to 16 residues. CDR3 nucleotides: TGTGCCAGCAGCCCCAGCATCCTGGGGGGAAATCAGCCCCAGCATTTT. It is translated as CASSPSILGGNQPQHF.

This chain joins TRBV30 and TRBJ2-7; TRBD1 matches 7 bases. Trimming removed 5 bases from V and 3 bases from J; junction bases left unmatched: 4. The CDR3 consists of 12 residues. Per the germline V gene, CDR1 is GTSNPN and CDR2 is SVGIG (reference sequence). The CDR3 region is CAWGGQFYEQYF. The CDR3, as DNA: TGTGCCTGGGGGGGACAGTTCTACGAGCAGTACTTC. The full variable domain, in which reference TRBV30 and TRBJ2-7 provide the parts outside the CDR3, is SQTIHQWPATLVQPVGSPLSLECTVEGTSNPNLYWYRQAAGRGLQLLFYSVGIGQISSEVPQNLSASRPQDRQFILSSKKLLLSDSGFYLCAWGGQFYEQYFGPGTRLTVT.

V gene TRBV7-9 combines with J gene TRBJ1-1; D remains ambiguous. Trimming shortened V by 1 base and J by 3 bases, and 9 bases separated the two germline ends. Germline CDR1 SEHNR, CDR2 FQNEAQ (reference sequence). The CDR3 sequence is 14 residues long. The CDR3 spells CASSLGSLYTEAFF. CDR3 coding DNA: TGTGCCAGCAGCTTAGGTTCTCTTTACACTGAAGCTTTCTTT.

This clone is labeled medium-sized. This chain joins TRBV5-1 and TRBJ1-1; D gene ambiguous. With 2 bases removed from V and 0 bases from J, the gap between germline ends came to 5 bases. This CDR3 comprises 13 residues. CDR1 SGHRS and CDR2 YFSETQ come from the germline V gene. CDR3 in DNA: TGCGCCAGCAGCTTTCAAATGAACACTGAAGCTTTCTTT. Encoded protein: CASSFQMNTEAFF.

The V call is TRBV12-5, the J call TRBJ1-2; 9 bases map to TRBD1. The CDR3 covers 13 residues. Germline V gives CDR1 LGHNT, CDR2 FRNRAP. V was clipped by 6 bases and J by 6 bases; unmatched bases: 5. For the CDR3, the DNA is TGTGCTAGTGGCCTGGGACAGGGCAATGGCTACACCTTC. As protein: CASGLGQGNGYTF.

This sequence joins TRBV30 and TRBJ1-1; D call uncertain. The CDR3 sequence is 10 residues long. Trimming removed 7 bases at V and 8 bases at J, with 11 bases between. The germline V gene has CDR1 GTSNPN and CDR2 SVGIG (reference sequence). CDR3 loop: CAYAYIEAFF. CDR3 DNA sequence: TGTGCCTATGCATACATAGAAGCTTTCTTT.

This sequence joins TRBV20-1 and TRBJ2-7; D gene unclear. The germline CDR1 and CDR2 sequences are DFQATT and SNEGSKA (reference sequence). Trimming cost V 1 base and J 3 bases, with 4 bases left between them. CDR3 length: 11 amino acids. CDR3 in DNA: TGCAGTGCTAGAGCCCTCTACGAGCAGTACTTC. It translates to CSARALYEQYF.

The CDR3 DNA reads as TGTGCCAGCAGAGGACAGCTGAACACTGAAGCTTTCTTT. Its protein is CASRGQLNTEAFF. This rearrangement joins TRBV6-4 to TRBJ1-1; the D gene is possibly TRBD1 (6 bases). The germline V gene encodes CDR1 MRHNA and CDR2 SNTAGT. Trimming left V 6 bases short and J 0 bases short, with 8 bases between. There are 13 residues in the CDR3.

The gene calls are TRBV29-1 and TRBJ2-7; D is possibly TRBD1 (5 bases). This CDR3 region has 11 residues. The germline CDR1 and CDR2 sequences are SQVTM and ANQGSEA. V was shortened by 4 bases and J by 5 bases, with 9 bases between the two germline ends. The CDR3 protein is CSVGSGNEQYF. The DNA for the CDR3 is TGCAGCGTTGGGTCAGGGAACGAGCAGTACTTC.

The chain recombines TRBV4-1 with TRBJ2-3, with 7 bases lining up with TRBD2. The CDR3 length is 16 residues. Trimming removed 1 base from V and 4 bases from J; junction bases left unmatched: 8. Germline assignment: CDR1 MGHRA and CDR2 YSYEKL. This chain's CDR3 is CASSQAPSGQADTQYF. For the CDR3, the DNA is TGCGCCAGCAGCCAAGCCCCTAGCGGCCAGGCAGATACGCAGTATTTT.

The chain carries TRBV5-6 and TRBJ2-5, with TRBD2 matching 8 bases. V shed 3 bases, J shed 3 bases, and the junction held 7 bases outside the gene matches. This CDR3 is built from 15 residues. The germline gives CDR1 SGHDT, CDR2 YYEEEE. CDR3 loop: CASSSSGSGKETQYF. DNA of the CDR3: TGTGCCAGCAGCTCAAGCGGGAGTGGAAAAGAGACCCAGTACTTC. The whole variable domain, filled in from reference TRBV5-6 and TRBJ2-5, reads DAGVTQSPTHLIKTRGQQVTLRCSPKSGHDTVSWYQQALGQGPQFIFQYYEEEERQRGNFPDRFSGHQFPNYSSELNVNALLLGDSALYLCASSSSGSGKETQYFGPGTRLLVL.

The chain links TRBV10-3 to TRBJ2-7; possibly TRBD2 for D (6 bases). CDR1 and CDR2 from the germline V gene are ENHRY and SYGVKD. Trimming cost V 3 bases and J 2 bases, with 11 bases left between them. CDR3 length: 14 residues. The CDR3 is CAISDSASAYEQYF. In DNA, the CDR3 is TGTGCCATCAGTGACTCGGCTAGCGCCTACGAGCAGTACTTC.

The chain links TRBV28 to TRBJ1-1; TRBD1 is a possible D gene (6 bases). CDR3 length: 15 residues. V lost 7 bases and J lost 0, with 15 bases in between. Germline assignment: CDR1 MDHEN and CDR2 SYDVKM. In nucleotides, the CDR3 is TGTGCCAGCACTGGGGGCGGCCTCATGAACACTGAAGCTTTCTTT. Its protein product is CASTGGGLMNTEAFF. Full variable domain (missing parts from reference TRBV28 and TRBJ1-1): DVKVTQSSRYLVKRTGEKVFLECVQDMDHENMFWYRQDPGLGLRLIYFSYDVKMKEKGDIPEGYSVSREKKERFSLILESASTNQTSMYLCASTGGGLMNTEAFFGQGTRLTVV.

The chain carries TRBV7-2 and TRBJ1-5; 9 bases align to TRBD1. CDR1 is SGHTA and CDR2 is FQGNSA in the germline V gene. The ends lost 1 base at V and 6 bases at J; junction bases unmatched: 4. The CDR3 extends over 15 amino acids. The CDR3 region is CASSLGQGGFQPQHF. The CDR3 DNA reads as TGTGCCAGCAGCTTAGGACAGGGGGGTTTTCAGCCCCAGCATTTT.

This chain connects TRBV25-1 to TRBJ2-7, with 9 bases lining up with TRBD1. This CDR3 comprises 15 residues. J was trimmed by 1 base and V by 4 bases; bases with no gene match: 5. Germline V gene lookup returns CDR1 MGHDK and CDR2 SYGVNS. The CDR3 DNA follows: TGTGCCAGCAGTGCTGACAGGGGGAGATCCTACGAGCAGTACTTC. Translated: CASSADRGRSYEQYF.